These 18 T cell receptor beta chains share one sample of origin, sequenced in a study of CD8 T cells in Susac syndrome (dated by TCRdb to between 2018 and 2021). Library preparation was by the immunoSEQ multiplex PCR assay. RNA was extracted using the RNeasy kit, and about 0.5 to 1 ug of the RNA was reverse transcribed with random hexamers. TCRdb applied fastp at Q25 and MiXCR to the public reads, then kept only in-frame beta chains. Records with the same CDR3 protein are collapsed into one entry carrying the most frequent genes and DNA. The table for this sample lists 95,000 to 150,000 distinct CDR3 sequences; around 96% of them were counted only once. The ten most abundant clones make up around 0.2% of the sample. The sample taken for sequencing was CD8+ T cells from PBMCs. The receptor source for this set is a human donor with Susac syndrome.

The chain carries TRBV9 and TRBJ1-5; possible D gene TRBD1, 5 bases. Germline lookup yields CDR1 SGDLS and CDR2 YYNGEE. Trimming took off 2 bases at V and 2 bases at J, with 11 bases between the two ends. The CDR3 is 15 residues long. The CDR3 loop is CASSVGGGGNQPQHF. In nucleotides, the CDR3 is TGTGCCAGCAGCGTCGGGGGAGGGGGCAATCAGCCCCAGCATTTT.

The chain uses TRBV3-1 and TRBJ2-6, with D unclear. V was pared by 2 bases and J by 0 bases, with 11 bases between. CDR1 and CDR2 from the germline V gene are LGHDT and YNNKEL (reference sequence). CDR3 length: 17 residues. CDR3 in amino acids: CASSQSWSSSGANVLTF. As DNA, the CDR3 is TGTGCCAGCAGCCAATCGTGGTCTAGCTCTGGGGCCAACGTCCTGACTTTC.

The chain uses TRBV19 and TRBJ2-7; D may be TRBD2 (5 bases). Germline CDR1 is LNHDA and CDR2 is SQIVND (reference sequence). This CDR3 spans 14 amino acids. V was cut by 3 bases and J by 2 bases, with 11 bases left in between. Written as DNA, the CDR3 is TGTGCCAGTAGTATCGGTTGGGGAGCCTACGAGCAGTACTTC. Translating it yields CASSIGWGAYEQYF. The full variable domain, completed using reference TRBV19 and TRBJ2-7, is DGGITQSPKYLFRKEGQNVTLSCEQNLNHDAMYWYRQDPGQGLRLIYYSQIVNDFQKGDIAEGYSVSREKKESFPLTVTSAQKNPTAFYLCASSIGWGAYEQYFGPGTRLTVT.

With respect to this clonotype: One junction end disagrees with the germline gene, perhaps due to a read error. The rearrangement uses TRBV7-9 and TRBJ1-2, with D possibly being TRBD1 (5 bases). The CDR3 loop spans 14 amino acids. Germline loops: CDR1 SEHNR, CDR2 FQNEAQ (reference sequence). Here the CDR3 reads CASSLRYGTHNFGF. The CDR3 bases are TGTGCCAGCAGCTTACGTTACGGGACCCATAATTTCGGGTTC.

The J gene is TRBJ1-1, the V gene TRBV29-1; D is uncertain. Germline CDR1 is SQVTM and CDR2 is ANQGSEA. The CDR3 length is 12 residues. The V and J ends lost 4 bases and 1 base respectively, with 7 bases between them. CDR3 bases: TGCAGCGTTGTTGCGGAGAACACTGAAGCTTTCTTT. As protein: CSVVAENTEAFF. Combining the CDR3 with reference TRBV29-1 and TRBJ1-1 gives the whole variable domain SAVISQKPSRDICQRGTSLTIQCQVDSQVTMMFWYRQQPGQSLTLIATANQGSEATYESGFVIDKFPISRPNLTFSTLTVSNMSPEDSSIYLCSVVAENTEAFFGQGTRLTVV.

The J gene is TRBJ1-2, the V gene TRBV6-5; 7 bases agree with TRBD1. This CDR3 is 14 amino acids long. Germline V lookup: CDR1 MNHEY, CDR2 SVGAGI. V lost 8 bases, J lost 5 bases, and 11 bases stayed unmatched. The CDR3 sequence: CASGNRDSLYGYTF. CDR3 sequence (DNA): TGTGCCAGCGGGAACCGGGACAGCTTATATGGCTACACCTTC.

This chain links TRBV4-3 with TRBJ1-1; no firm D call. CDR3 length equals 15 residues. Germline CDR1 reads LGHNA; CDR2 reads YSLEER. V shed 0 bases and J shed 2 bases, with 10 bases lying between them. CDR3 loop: CASSQDTLRNTEAFF. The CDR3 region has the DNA TGCGCCAGCAGCCAAGATACGTTGAGAAACACTGAAGCTTTCTTT.

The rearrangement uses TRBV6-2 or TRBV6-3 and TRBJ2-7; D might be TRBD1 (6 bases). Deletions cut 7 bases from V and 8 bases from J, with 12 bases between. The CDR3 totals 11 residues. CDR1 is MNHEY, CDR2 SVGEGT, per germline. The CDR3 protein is CASTQGGKQYF. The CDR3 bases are TGTGCCAGCACCCAAGGGGGAAAGCAGTACTTC.

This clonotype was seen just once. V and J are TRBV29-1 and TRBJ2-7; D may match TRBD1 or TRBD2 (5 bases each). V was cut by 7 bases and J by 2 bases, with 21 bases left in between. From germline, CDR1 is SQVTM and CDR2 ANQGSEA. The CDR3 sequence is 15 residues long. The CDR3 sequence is CSASAGDPTAYEQYF. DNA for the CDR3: TGCAGCGCCTCTGCCGGGGACCCCACAGCCTACGAGCAGTACTTC.

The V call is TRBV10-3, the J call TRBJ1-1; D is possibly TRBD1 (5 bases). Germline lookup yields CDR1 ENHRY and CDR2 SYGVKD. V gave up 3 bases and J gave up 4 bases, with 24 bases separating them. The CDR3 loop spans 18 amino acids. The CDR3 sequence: CAISDGQGKGISITEAFF. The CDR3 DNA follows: TGTGCCATCAGTGACGGGCAGGGCAAAGGAATATCGATCACTGAAGCTTTCTTT.

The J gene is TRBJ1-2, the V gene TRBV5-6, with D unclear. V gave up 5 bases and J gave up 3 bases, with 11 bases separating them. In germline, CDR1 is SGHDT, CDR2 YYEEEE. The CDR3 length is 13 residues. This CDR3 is CASSRGEDYGYTF. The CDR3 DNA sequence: TGTGCCAGCAGTCGTGGGGAGGACTATGGCTACACCTTC.

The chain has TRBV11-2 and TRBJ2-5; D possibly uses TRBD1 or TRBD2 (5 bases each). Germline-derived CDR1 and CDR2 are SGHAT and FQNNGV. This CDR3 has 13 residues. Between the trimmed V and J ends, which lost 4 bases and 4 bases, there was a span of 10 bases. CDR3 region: CASSWAGGETQYF. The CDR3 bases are TGTGCCAGCAGCTGGGCTGGGGGAGAGACCCAGTACTTC.

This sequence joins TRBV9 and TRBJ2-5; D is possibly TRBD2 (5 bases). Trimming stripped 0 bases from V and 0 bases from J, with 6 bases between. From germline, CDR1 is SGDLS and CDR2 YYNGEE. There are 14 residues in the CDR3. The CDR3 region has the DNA TGTGCCAGCAGCGTAGCGGGGAACCAAGAGACCCAGTACTTC. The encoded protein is CASSVAGNQETQYF.

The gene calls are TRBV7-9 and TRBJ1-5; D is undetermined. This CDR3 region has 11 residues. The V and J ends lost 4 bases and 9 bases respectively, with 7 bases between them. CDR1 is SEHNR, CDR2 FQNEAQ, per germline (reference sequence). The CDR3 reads CASSSMGPQHF. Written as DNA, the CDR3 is TGTGCCAGCAGCTCAATGGGGCCCCAGCATTTT.

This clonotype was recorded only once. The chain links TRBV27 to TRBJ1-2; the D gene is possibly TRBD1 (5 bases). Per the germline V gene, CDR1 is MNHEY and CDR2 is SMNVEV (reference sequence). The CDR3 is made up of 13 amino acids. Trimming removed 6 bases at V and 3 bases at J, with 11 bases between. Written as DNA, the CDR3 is TGTGCCAGCAGCCCGGGGGGGGACTATGGCTACACCTTC. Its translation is CASSPGGDYGYTF.

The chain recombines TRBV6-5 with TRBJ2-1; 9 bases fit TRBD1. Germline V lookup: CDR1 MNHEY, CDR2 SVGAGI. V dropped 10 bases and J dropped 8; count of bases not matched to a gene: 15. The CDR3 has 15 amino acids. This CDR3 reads CAKRPGDRASDEQFF. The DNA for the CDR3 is TGTGCCAAACGACCCGGGGACAGGGCTTCCGATGAGCAGTTCTTC.

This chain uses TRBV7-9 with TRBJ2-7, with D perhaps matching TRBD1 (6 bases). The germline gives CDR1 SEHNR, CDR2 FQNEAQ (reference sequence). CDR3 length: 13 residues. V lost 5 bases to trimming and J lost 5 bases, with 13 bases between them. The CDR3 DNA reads TGTGCCAGCAGCCCCCCGGCAGGGGACGAGCAGTACTTC. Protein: CASSPPAGDEQYF. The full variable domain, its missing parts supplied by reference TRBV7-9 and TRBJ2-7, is DTGVSQNPRHKITKRGQNVTFRCDPISEHNRLYWYRQTLGQGPEFLTYFQNEAQLEKSRLLSDRFSAERPKGSFSTLEIQRTEQGDSAMYLCASSPPAGDEQYFGPGTRLTVT.

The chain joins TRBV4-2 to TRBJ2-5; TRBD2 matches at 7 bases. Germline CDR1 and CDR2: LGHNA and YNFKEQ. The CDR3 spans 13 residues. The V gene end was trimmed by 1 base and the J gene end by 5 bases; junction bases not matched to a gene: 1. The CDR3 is CASSQVLAETQYF. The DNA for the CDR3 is TGTGCCAGCAGCCAAGTACTAGCGGAGACCCAGTACTTC.